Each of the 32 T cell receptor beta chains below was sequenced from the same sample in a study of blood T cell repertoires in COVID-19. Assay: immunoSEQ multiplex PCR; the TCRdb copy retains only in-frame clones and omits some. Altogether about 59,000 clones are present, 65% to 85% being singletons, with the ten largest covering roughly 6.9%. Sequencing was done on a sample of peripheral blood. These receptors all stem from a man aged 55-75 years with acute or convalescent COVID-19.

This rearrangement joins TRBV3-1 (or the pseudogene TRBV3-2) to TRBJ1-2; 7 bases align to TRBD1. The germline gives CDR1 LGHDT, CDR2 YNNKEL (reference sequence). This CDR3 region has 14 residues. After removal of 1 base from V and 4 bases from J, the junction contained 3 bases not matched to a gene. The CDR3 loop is CASSQGGQSYGYTF. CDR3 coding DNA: TGTGCCAGCAGCCAAGGGGGACAGTCCTATGGCTACACCTTC.

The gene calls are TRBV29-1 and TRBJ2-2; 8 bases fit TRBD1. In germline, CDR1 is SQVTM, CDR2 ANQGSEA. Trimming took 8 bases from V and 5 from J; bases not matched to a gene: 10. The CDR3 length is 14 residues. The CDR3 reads CSLGRTGSTGELFF. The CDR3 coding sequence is TGCAGCCTAGGCAGGACAGGGAGTACCGGGGAGCTGTTTTTT.

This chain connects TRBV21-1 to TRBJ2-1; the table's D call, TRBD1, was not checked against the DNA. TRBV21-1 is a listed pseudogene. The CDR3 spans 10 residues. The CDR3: CASSKGEQFF. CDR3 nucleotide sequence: TGTGCCAGCAGCAAGGGCGAGCAGTTCTTC.

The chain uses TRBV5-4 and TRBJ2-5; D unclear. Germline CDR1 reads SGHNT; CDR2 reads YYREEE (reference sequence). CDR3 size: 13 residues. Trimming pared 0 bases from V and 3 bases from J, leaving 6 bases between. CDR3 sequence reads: CASSLDRKETQYF. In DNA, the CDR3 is TGTGCCAGCAGCTTGGACAGAAAAGAGACCCAGTACTTC.

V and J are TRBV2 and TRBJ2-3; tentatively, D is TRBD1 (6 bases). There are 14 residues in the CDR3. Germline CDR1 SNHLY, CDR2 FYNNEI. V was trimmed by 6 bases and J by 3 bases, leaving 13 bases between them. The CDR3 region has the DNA TGTGCCAGCAGGGAAACAGGGCTTACAGATACGCAGTATTTT. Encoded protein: CASRETGLTDTQYF.

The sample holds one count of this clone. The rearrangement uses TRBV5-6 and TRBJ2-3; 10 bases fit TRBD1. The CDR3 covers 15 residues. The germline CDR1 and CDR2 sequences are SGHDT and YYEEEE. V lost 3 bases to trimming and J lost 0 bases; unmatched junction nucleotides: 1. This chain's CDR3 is CASSWGQGSTDTQYF. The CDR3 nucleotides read TGTGCCAGCAGCTGGGGACAGGGGAGCACAGATACGCAGTATTTT.

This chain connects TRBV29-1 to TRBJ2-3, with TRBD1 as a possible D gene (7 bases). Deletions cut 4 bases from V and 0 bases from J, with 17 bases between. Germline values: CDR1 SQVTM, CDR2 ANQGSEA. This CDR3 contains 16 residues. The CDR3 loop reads CSVGRGQISSTDTQYF. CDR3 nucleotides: TGCAGCGTTGGGAGGGGACAGATTTCTAGCACAGATACGCAGTATTTT.

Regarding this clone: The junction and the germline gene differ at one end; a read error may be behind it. In DNA form, the CDR3 reads TGCCAGCAGTCCAAACAGTTACCGATGAAAACCTATGGCTACACCTTC. Its translation: CQQSKQLPMKTYGYTF. The rearrangement uses TRBV2 and TRBJ1-2, with D uncertain. The CDR3 totals 16 residues. CDR1 and CDR2 (germline): SNHLY, FYNNEI.

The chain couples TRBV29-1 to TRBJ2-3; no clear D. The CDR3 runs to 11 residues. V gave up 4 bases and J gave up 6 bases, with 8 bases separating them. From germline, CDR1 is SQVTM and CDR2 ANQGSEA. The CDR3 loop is CSVGLTDTQYF. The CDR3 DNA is TGCAGCGTTGGTTTGACTGATACGCAGTATTTT.

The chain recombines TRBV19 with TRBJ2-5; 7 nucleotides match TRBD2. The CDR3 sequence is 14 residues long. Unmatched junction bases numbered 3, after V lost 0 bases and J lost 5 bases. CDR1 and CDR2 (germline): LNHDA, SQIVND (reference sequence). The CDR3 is CASSIDLGGETQYF. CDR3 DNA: TGTGCCAGTAGTATAGATCTGGGGGGGGAGACCCAGTACTTC.

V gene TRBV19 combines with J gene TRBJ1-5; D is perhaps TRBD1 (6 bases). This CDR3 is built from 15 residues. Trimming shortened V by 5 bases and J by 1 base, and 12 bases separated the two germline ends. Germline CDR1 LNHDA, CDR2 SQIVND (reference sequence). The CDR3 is CASSPQQGSNQPQHF. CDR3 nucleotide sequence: TGTGCCAGTAGTCCCCAGCAGGGGAGCAATCAGCCCCAGCATTTT.

CDR3 protein: CASSLAMSLTGNTIYF. The CDR3, as DNA: TGTGCCAGCAGCTTAGCAATGTCACTTACTGGAAACACCATATATTTT. The chain recombines TRBV7-9 with TRBJ1-3; the D is unclear. The ends were cut back, 0 bases at V and 2 bases at J, with 11 bases in the middle. CDR3 length: 16 residues. Germline V CDR1 and CDR2: SEHNR, FQNEAQ (reference sequence).

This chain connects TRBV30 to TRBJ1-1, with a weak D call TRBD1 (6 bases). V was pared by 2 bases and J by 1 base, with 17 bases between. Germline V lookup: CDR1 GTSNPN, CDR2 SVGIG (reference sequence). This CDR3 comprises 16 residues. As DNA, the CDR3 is TGTGCCTGGAGTAAATATCGGGGAGGGGGGAACACTGAAGCTTTCTTT. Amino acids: CAWSKYRGGGNTEAFF.

This chain's CDR3 is CASSAEGQGFQYF. The CDR3, as DNA: TGTGCCAGCAGCGCAGAGGGACAGGGGTTTCAGTACTTC. The chain joins TRBV9 to TRBJ2-7, with 10 bases identical to TRBD1. From germline, CDR1 is SGDLS and CDR2 YYNGEE. This CDR3 has 13 amino acids. Germline trimming cut 3 bases from V and 10 bases from J; bases unmatched to any gene: 7. Full variable domain (remainder filled in from reference TRBV9 and TRBJ2-7): DSGVTQTPKHLITATGQRVTLRCSPRSGDLSVYWYQQSLDQGLQFLIQYYNGEERAKGNILERFSAQQFPDLHSELNLSSLELGDSALYFCASSAEGQGFQYFGPGTRLTVT.

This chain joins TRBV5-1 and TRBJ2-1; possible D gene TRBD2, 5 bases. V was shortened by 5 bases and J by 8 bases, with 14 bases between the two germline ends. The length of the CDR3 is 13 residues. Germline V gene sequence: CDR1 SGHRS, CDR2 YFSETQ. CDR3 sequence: CASRRDFKDEQFF. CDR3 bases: TGCGCCAGCAGGAGGGATTTTAAGGATGAGCAGTTCTTC.

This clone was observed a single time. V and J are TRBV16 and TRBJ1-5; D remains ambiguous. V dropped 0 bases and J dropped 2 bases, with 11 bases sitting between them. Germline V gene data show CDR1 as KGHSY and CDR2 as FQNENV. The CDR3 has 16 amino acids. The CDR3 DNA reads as TGTGCCAGCAGCCAATCGGGCCCAATGGGCAATCAGCCCCAGCATTTT. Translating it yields CASSQSGPMGNQPQHF.

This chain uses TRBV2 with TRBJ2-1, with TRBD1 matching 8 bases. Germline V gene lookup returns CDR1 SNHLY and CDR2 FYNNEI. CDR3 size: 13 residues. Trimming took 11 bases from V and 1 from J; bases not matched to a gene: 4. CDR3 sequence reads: CALHRGSYNEQFF. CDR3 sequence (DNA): TGTGCCCTCCACAGGGGGTCCTACAATGAGCAGTTCTTC.

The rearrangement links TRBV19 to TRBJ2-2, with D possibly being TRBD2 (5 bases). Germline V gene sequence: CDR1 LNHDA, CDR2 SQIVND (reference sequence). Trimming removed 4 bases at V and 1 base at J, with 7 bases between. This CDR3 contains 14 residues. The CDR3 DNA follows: TGTGCCAGTAGTACTCGGGAGAACACCGGGGAGCTGTTTTTT. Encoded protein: CASSTRENTGELFF.

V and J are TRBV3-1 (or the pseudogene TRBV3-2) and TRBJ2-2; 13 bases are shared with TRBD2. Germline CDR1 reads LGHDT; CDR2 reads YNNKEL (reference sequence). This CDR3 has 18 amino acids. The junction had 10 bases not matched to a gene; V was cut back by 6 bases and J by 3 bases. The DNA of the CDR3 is TGTGCCAGCAGGATAGGACTAGCGGGGGTTCGTGACACCGGGGAGCTGTTTTTT. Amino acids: CASRIGLAGVRDTGELFF.

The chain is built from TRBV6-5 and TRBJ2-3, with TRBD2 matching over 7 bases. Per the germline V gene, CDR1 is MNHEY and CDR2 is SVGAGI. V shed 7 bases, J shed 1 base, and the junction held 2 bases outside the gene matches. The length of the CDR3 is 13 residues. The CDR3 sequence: CASTSGGTDTQYF. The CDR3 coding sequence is TGTGCCAGCACTAGCGGTGGCACAGATACGCAGTATTTT.

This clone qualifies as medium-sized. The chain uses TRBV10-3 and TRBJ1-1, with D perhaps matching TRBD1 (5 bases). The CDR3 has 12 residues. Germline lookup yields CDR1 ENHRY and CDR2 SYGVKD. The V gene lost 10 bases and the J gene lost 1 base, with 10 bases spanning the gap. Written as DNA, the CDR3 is TGTGCCAGCCACGGGGGGAACACTGAAGCTTTCTTT. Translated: CASHGGNTEAFF.

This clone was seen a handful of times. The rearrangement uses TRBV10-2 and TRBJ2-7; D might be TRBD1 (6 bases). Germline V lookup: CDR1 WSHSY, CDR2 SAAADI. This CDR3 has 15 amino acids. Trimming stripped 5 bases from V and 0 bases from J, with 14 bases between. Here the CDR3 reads CASSLFQGSSYEQYF. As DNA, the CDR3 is TGCGCCAGCAGTTTATTCCAGGGGTCCTCCTACGAGCAGTACTTC.

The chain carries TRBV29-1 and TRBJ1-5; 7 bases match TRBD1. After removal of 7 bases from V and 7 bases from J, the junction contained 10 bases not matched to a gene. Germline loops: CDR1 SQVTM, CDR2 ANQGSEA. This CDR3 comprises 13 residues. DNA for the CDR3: TGCAGCGCTCGAGGGGGCGGTGACCAGCCCCAGCATTTT. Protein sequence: CSARGGGDQPQHF.

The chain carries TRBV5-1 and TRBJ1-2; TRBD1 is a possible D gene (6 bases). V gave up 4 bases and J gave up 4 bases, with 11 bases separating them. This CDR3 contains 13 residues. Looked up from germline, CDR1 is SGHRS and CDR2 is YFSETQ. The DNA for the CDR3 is TGCGCCAGCAGCCTGATGGACAGCTATGGCTACACCTTC. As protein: CASSLMDSYGYTF. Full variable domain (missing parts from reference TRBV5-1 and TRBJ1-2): KAGVTQTPRYLIKTRGQQVTLSCSPISGHRSVSWYQQTPGQGLQFLFEYFSETQRNKGNFPGRFSGRQFSNSRSEMNVSTLELGDSALYLCASSLMDSYGYTFGSGTRLTVV.

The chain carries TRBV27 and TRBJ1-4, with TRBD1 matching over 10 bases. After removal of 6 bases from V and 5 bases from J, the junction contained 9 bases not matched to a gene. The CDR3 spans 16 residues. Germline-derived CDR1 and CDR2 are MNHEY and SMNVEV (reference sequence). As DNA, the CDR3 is TGTGCCAGCAGGGACGCCGGGACAGGGGTAAATGAAAAACTGTTTTTT. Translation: CASRDAGTGVNEKLFF. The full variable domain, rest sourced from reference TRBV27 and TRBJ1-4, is EAQVTQNPRYLITVTGKKLTVTCSQNMNHEYMSWYRQDPGLGLRQIYYSMNVEVTDKGDVPEGYKVSRKEKRNFPLILESPSPNQTSLYFCASRDAGTGVNEKLFFGSGTQLSVL.

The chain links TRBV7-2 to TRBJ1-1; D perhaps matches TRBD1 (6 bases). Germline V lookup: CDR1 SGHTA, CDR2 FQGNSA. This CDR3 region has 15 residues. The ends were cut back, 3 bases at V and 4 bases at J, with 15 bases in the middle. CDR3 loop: CASSFKLRGATEAFF. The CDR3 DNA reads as TGTGCCAGCAGCTTTAAACTCCGGGGGGCCACTGAAGCTTTCTTT.

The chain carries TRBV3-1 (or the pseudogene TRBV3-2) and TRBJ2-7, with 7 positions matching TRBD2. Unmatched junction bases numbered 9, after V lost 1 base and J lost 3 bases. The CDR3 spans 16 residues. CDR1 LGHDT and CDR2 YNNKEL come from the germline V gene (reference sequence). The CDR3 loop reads CASSQVAGDPSYEQYF. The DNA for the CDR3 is TGTGCCAGCAGCCAAGTAGCGGGCGACCCTAGCTACGAGCAGTACTTC.

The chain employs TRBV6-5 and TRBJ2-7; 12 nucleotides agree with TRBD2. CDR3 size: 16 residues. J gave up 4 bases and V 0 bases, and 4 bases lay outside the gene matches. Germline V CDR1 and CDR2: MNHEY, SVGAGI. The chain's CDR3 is CASSYSPSGGGYEQYF. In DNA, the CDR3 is TGTGCCAGCAGTTACTCGCCTAGCGGGGGGGGTTACGAGCAGTACTTC.

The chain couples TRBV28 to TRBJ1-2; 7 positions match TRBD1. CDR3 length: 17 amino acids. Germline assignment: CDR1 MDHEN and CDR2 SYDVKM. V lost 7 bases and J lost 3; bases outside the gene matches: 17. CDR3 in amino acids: CASTSGGTANSYYGYTF. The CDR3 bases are TGTGCCAGCACTTCTGGAGGGACAGCCAATTCCTACTATGGCTACACCTTC.

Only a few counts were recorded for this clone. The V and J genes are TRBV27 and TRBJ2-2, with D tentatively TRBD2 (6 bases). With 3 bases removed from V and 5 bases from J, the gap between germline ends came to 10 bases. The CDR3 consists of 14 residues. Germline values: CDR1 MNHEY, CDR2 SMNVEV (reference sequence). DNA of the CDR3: TGTGCCAGCAGTTTCGGGAGTTGGACCGGGGAGCTGTTTTTT. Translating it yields CASSFGSWTGELFF.

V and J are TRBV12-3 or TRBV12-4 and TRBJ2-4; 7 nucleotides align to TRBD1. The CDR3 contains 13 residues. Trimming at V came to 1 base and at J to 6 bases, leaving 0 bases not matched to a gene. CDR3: CASSLGDRNIQYF. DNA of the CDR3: TGTGCCAGCAGTTTAGGGGACAGAAACATTCAGTACTTC.

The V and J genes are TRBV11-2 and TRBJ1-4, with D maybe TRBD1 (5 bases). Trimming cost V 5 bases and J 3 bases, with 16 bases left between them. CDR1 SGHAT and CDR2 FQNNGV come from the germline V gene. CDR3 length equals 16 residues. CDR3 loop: CASSLVSGQSNEKLFF. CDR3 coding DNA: TGTGCCAGCAGCCTCGTGAGTGGACAATCTAATGAAAAACTGTTTTTT. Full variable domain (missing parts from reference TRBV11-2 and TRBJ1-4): EAGVAQSPRYKIIEKRQSVAFWCNPISGHATLYWYQQILGQGPKLLIQFQNNGVVDDSQLPKDRFSAERLKGVDSTLKIQPAKLEDSAVYLCASSLVSGQSNEKLFFGSGTQLSVL.